Following are 18 T cell receptor beta chains from one sample sequenced in a study of relationships among human T cell subsets. Semiquantitative ARM-PCR amplified T cell receptor alpha and beta CDR3 regions from mRNA. In ARM-PCR, communal superprimers followed tagged nested gene-specific primers for exponential amplification. TCRdb analysed the multiplex PCR reads with MiXCR anew, one entry per CDR3 protein. The sample contains roughly 3,000 distinct CDR3 sequences, approximately 82% of which appear only once. The sample comprised total T cells sorted from blood. Every receptor here comes from a man aged 40-49 years in good health.

V and J are TRBV10-3 and TRBJ2-7; D possibly uses TRBD1 or TRBD2 (5 bases each). Trimming removed 2 bases from V and 1 base from J, with 12 bases in between. This CDR3 has 15 amino acids. CDR1 and CDR2 (germline): ENHRY, SYGVKD. The chain's CDR3 is CAISEGGDLSYEQYF. In DNA, the CDR3 is TGTGCCATCAGTGAGGGGGGTGACCTTTCCTACGAGCAGTACTTC.

The rearrangement links TRBV11-1 to TRBJ2-7; D not certain. V was trimmed by 5 bases and J by 6 bases, leaving 14 bases between them. Germline V gene sequence: CDR1 SGHAT, CDR2 FQDESV (reference sequence). This CDR3 region has 13 residues. The CDR3 sequence is CASSHYVNSEQYF. CDR3 DNA: TGTGCCAGCAGCCACTACGTTAACTCCGAGCAGTACTTC.

The chain combines TRBV12-3 or TRBV12-4 with TRBJ1-4; TRBD1 agrees at 9 bases. The CDR3 consists of 14 residues. The V gene end was trimmed by 3 bases and the J gene end by 5 bases; junction bases not matched to a gene: 1. CDR3 sequence: CASSLGQGNEKLFF. DNA of the CDR3: TGTGCCAGCAGTTTGGGACAGGGAAATGAAAAACTGTTTTTT.

The chain recombines TRBV19 with TRBJ2-3; D remains ambiguous. Trimming stripped 7 bases from V and 15 bases from J, with 17 bases between. This CDR3 region has 11 residues. CDR1 is LNHDA and CDR2 is SQIVND in the germline V gene (reference sequence). The CDR3 loop reads CASKGASISYF. CDR3 DNA: TGTGCCAGTAAGGGCGCATCGATAAGTTATTTT.

This clonotype was counted between two and nine times. This rearrangement joins TRBV7-9 to TRBJ2-4; D ambiguous. CDR1 and CDR2 from the germline V gene are SEHNR and FQNEAQ (reference sequence). V was pared by 0 bases and J by 5 bases, with 11 bases between. The CDR3 spans 15 residues. The CDR3 loop is CASSLAFTAENIQYF. The CDR3 coding sequence is TGTGCCAGCAGCTTAGCGTTTACAGCAGAAAACATTCAGTACTTC.

The CDR3 DNA follows: TGCGCCAGCAGCTTATCGAAGGGCACAGATACGCAGTATTTT. Protein sequence: CASSLSKGTDTQYF. This sequence joins TRBV5-1 and TRBJ2-3; no reliable D call. Germline V gene data show CDR1 as SGHRS and CDR2 as YFSETQ. The CDR3 consists of 14 residues. Trimming left V 2 bases short and J 1 base short, with 8 bases between.

Written as DNA, the CDR3 is TGTGCCTGGAGTGTATCAGGGTACAATCAGCCCCAGCATTTT. This translates into CAWSVSGYNQPQHF. The V and J genes are TRBV30 and TRBJ1-5; possibly TRBD1 for D (5 bases). The germline CDR1 and CDR2 sequences are GTSNPN and SVGIG (reference sequence). V was clipped by 0 bases and J by 3 bases, with 9 bases between them. This CDR3 is built from 14 residues.

The chain uses TRBV27 and TRBJ2-7; TRBD2 agrees at 9 bases. The junction had 15 bases not matched to a gene; V was cut back by 6 bases and J by 6 bases. In germline, CDR1 is MNHEY, CDR2 SMNVEV (reference sequence). The CDR3 extends over 16 amino acids. The CDR3 region has the DNA TGTGCCAGCAGCCCCTTGGCCGGGACTAGCTTCTCCGAGCAGTACTTC. Its protein is CASSPLAGTSFSEQYF.

V usage is TRBV28 and J usage is TRBJ2-7; D not certain. The CDR3 consists of 13 residues. The V and J ends lost 3 bases and 2 bases respectively, with 8 bases between them. CDR1 and CDR2 from the germline V gene are MDHEN and SYDVKM. The CDR3 loop is CASSFNGPYEQYF. The DNA for the CDR3 is TGTGCCAGCAGTTTTAACGGCCCCTACGAGCAGTACTTC.

CDR3 coding DNA: TGTGCCAGCAGCGCTATGGGGTTTAAGGGCTCGAGGTTTACTGAAGCTTTCTTT. The encoded protein is CASSAMGFKGSRFTEAFF. The chain combines TRBV11-2 with TRBJ1-1; D unresolved. This CDR3 has 18 residues. Trimming removed 5 bases at V and 5 bases at J, with 27 bases between. CDR1 is SGHAT, CDR2 FQNNGV, per germline. Full variable domain (remainder filled in from reference TRBV11-2 and TRBJ1-1): EAGVAQSPRYKIIEKRQSVAFWCNPISGHATLYWYQQILGQGPKLLIQFQNNGVVDDSQLPKDRFSAERLKGVDSTLKIQPAKLEDSAVYLCASSAMGFKGSRFTEAFFGQGTRLTVV.

The chain uses TRBV18 and TRBJ1-1, with TRBD1 as a possible D gene (5 bases). The V and J ends lost 2 bases and 0 bases respectively, with 10 bases between them. CDR3 length: 15 residues. Germline lookup yields CDR1 KGHSH and CDR2 LQKENI. CDR3: CASSPEGHLNTEAFF. DNA of the CDR3: TGTGCCAGCTCACCAGAAGGACACCTGAACACTGAAGCTTTCTTT. The full variable domain, in which reference TRBV18 and TRBJ1-1 provide the parts outside the CDR3, is NAGVMQNPRHLVRRRGQEARLRCSPMKGHSHVYWYRQLPEEGLKFMVYLQKENIIDESGMPKERFSAEFPKEGPSILRIQQVVRGDSAAYFCASSPEGHLNTEAFFGQGTRLTVV.

CDR3 sequence reads: CSVGKASGPYF. CDR3 nucleotide sequence: TGCAGCGTTGGGAAGGCCTCAGGACCGTACTTC. The V and J genes are TRBV29-1 and TRBJ2-5; D call uncertain. This CDR3 has 11 amino acids. The germline CDR1 and CDR2 sequences are SQVTM and ANQGSEA. V was pared by 4 bases and J by 13 bases, with 16 bases between.

About this clonotype itself: This likely comes from a read error, as the CDR3 has no conserved phenylalanine or tryptophan at its end. The chain carries TRBV11-2 and TRBJ2-1; TRBD2 aligns across 7 bases. Germline assignment: CDR1 SGHAT and CDR2 FQNNGV. This CDR3 has 14 amino acids. V lost 5 bases, J lost 6 bases, and 7 bases stayed unmatched. For the CDR3, the DNA is TGTGCCAGCAGCAAAACGACTAGCACCAATGAGCAGTTCCTC. Translating it yields CASSKTTSTNEQFL.

The J gene is TRBJ2-5, the V gene TRBV25-1; D ambiguous. Germline values: CDR1 MGHDK, CDR2 SYGVNS. V was shortened by 5 bases and J by 3 bases, with 4 bases between the two germline ends. The CDR3 extends over 11 amino acids. The CDR3 spells CASSFKETQYF. In DNA, the CDR3 is TGTGCCAGCAGTTTTAAAGAGACCCAGTACTTC.

This clonotype was recorded once. This rearrangement joins TRBV6-6 to TRBJ2-1, with D perhaps TRBD1 (6 bases). The V gene's germline CDR1 is MNHNY and CDR2 SVGAGI (reference sequence). The CDR3 has 13 amino acids. V shed 7 bases and J shed 5 bases, with 12 bases lying between them. CDR3 nucleotides: TGTGCCAGCACCAAGGGGGATAACAATGAGCAGTTCTTC. Translated: CASTKGDNNEQFF.

The CDR3 DNA reads TGTGCCAGCAGCTTAGAAAGGGGGGGAATTGGCTACACCTTC. It specifies CASSLERGGIGYTF. V and J are TRBV11-2 and TRBJ1-2; TRBD1 is a possible D gene (6 bases). CDR3 length: 14 residues. V lost 0 bases and J 7 bases, leaving 12 bases between the germline ends. Germline V lookup: CDR1 SGHAT, CDR2 FQNNGV.

This clonotype was picked up one time. The chain combines TRBV11-2 with TRBJ1-2; D is uncertain. Trimming stripped 0 bases from V and 2 bases from J, with 7 bases between. The length of the CDR3 is 14 residues. Germline V gene lookup returns CDR1 SGHAT and CDR2 FQNNGV. The CDR3 DNA reads TGTGCCAGCAGCTTAGAGGGAGTAAACTATGGCTACACCTTC. It translates to CASSLEGVNYGYTF.

DNA of the CDR3: TGTGCCAGCAGCCGAGGGCGGGGACAAGAGACCCAGTACTTC. As protein: CASSRGRGQETQYF. The genes are TRBV7-8 and TRBJ2-5; possibly TRBD2 for D (6 bases). CDR3 length equals 14 residues. V gave up 5 bases and J gave up 2 bases, with 12 bases separating them. CDR1 SGHVS and CDR2 FQNEAQ come from the germline V gene.